Shown below are 15 T cell receptor beta chains from a single sample sequenced in a study of glioma-infiltrating T cells. Amplification of TCR alpha and beta CDR3 regions from RNA used iRepertoire nested multiplex PCR. TCRdb re-analysed the multiplex PCR reads in MiXCR, keeping a single row per CDR3 protein. Among more than 300,000 distinct CDR3 sequences listed, 41% were seen once. Sequencing input: glioma tissue, nonneoplastic brain tissue, or PBMCs (not recorded which). Receptor source: a human donor with low-grade glioma or glioblastoma, undergoing nonglioma brain surgery, or in good health (not recorded which).

A note on this clonotype: This may be a read error: a much more frequent sequence differs by one nucleotide. V is TRBV6-2 or TRBV6-3 and J is TRBJ1-5; tentative D call: TRBD1 (6 bases). CDR3 length equals 13 residues. CDR1 is MNHEY and CDR2 is SVGEGT in the germline V gene. V was cut by 11 bases and J by 5 bases, with 16 bases left in between. This chain's CDR3 is CACTQGIHQPQHF. Written as DNA, the CDR3 is TGTGCCTGCACCCAGGGGATCCATCAGCCCCAGCATTTT.

This clonotype showed up just a few times. The rearrangement links TRBV7-8 to TRBJ2-1, with a tentative D call TRBD2 (6 bases). The CDR3 runs 16 residues. Trimming left V 8 bases short and J 4 bases short, with 21 bases between. The germline V gene encodes CDR1 SGHVS and CDR2 FQNEAQ. CDR3 in DNA: TGTGCCAGCGCCCCGGGGGTGAGGGCCCCTTACAATGAGCAGTTCTTC. Amino acids: CASAPGVRAPYNEQFF. Complete variable domain (other parts from reference TRBV7-8 and TRBJ2-1): GAGVSQSPRYKVAKRGQDVALRCDPISGHVSLFWYQQALGQGPEFLTYFQNEAQLDKSGLPSDRFFAERPEGSVSTLKIQRTQQEDSAVYLCASAPGVRAPYNEQFFGPGTRLTVL.

As concerns this clonotype: Mismatch with germline at one junction end may stem from a read error. The J gene is TRBJ1-2, the V gene TRBV7-2, with D possibly matching TRBD1 (5 bases). Germline V gives CDR1 SGHTA, CDR2 FQGNSA. The CDR3 is made up of 14 amino acids. Here the CDR3 reads CASSLPGRLYGYAF. The CDR3 DNA reads as TGTGCCAGCAGCCTGCCGGGGCGCCTCTATGGCTACGCCTTC.

CDR3: CASSQSLAGAYEQYF. Written as DNA, the CDR3 is TGCGCCAGCAGCCAGTCGTTAGCGGGAGCGTACGAGCAGTACTTC. This chain links TRBV4-1 with TRBJ2-7; 9 bases match TRBD2. The germline V gene encodes CDR1 MGHRA and CDR2 YSYEKL. Losses at the gene ends were 3 bases for V and 4 bases for J; bases not matched to a gene: 7. The CDR3 consists of 15 residues.

The sample holds many counts of this clonotype. The V call is TRBV28, the J call TRBJ1-2; TRBD1 aligns across 8 bases. The CDR3 spans 15 residues. The V gene's germline CDR1 is MDHEN and CDR2 SYDVKM. J lost 4 bases, V lost 6 bases, and 10 bases had no gene match. The CDR3 protein is CASRTQGAVSYGYTF. In DNA, the CDR3 is TGTGCCAGCAGGACTCAGGGGGCTGTGAGCTATGGCTACACCTTC.

The chain has TRBV7-3 and TRBJ2-7; the D is unclear. CDR3 length: 14 residues. V was clipped by 5 bases and J by 2 bases, with 13 bases between them. CDR1 and CDR2 from the germline V gene are SGHTA and FQGTGA. CDR3 residues: CASSPDLTTYEQYF. CDR3 DNA: TGTGCCAGCAGCCCCGACCTCACAACCTACGAGCAGTACTTC.

V gene TRBV19 combines with J gene TRBJ2-7, with TRBD1 matching 7 bases. The trim removed 11 bases at V and 5 bases at J, leaving 6 bases unmatched. The CDR3 consists of 11 residues. Germline V gene sequence: CDR1 LNHDA, CDR2 SQIVND (reference sequence). DNA of the CDR3: TGTGCCTCACGACAGGGCGACGAGCAGTACTTC. Its translation is CASRQGDEQYF.

The chain links TRBV12-3 or TRBV12-4 to TRBJ2-5, with 8 bases matching TRBD2. The CDR3 has 15 residues. The V segment lost 6 bases and the J segment 1 base; nucleotides outside the gene matches: 7. CDR3 DNA: TGTGCCAGCAGCCGTCGGCGGGGGGCCCAAGAGACCCAGTACTTC. Its translation: CASSRRRGAQETQYF.

To note about this clonotype: With a much larger clone just one base away, this may be a read error. The chain has TRBV20-1 and TRBJ2-3; D is undetermined. The CDR3 is made up of 14 amino acids. V lost 0 bases and J lost 4, with 11 bases in between. The germline gives CDR1 DFQATT, CDR2 SNEGSKA (reference sequence). The chain's CDR3 is CSARDSQNADTQYF. The CDR3 nucleotides read TGCAGTGCTAGAGATAGTCAGAATGCAGATACGCAGTATTTT.

In its sample, this clonotype was seen many times. The chain combines TRBV27 with TRBJ2-2; the match to TRBD1 covers 9 bases. In germline, CDR1 is MNHEY, CDR2 SMNVEV (reference sequence). The V and J ends lost 3 bases and 5 bases, in that order; junction bases with no gene match: 10. This CDR3 spans 17 amino acids. The CDR3 DNA reads TGTGCCAGCAGTTTCTCGGGGGGAGGACAGGGGACCGGGGAGCTGTTTTTT. This translates into CASSFSGGGQGTGELFF.

The CDR3 nucleotides are TGTGCCATCAGCGAGGGGGCCCCTGGGACCGTCTATGAGCAGTTCTTC. Protein sequence: CAISEGAPGTVYEQFF. The chain uses TRBV10-3 and TRBJ2-1, with TRBD1 matching over 7 bases. The CDR3 length is 16 residues. V lost 6 bases and J lost 8; bases outside the gene matches: 16. CDR1 is ENHRY, CDR2 SYGVKD, per germline.

Notes on this clonotype: Possible read error: a much larger clone is one base away. The CDR3 DNA is TGTGCCAGCAGTTATGGCAGGGGCAGATCCTACGAGCAGTACTTC. This translates into CASSYGRGRSYEQYF. This chain uses TRBV6-6 with TRBJ2-7; TRBD1 might be the D (6 bases). The CDR3 spans 15 residues. V was clipped by 3 bases and J by 1 base, with 13 bases between them. In germline, CDR1 is MNHNY, CDR2 SVGAGI (reference sequence).

Points on this clonotype: Lacking the conserved final phenylalanine or tryptophan, this CDR3 likely reflects a read error. The rearrangement links TRBV7-9 to TRBJ2-5, with no clear D. Trimming stripped 2 bases from V and 0 bases from J, with 1 base between. The CDR3 is 12 amino acids. Germline CDR1 and CDR2: SEHNR and FQNEAQ (reference sequence). CDR3 protein: CASSLHQETQYL. CDR3 sequence (DNA): TGTGCCAGCAGCTTACACCAAGAGACCCAGTACCTC.

This clonotype was seen many times. This chain connects TRBV27 to TRBJ2-5; 8 nucleotides match TRBD1. Germline V gives CDR1 MNHEY, CDR2 SMNVEV (reference sequence). The V gene end was trimmed by 2 bases and the J gene end by 7 bases; junction bases not matched to a gene: 21. The CDR3 loop spans 19 amino acids. CDR3 residues: CASSLGPTRTGRAIGTQYF. The DNA for the CDR3 is TGTGCCAGCAGTTTAGGTCCAACACGGACAGGGCGCGCAATAGGGACCCAGTACTTC.

This clonotype occurred once. The chain has TRBV18 and TRBJ1-1, with a weak D call TRBD1 (5 bases). The CDR3 totals 11 residues. With 3 bases removed from V and 12 bases from J, the gap between germline ends came to 11 bases. Germline lookup yields CDR1 KGHSH and CDR2 LQKENI. CDR3 in DNA: TGTGCCAGCTCACCCGGGACGCAAACTTTCTTT. This gives the protein CASSPGTQTFF.